This T cell receptor beta chain was sequenced for a study of blood T cell repertoires in COVID-19. CDR1 SGHVS and CDR2 FQNEAQ come from the germline V gene. This CDR3 contains 17 residues. J was trimmed by 4 bases and V by 2 bases; bases with no gene match: 9. Measured with immunoSEQ multiplex PCR; TCRdb has only the in-frame clones, and not every one. The table has tens of thousands of clones, around three quarters seen once. V is TRBV7-8 and J is TRBJ1-5; 9 nucleotides align to TRBD1. The TCR sequence derives from an elderly woman with acute or convalescent COVID-19. The sequenced sample consisted of peripheral blood. CDR3 in amino acids: CASSLTGGAGRNQPQHF. The DNA for the CDR3 is TGTGCCAGCAGCTTAACAGGGGGCGCCGGGAGGAATCAGCCCCAGCATTTT.